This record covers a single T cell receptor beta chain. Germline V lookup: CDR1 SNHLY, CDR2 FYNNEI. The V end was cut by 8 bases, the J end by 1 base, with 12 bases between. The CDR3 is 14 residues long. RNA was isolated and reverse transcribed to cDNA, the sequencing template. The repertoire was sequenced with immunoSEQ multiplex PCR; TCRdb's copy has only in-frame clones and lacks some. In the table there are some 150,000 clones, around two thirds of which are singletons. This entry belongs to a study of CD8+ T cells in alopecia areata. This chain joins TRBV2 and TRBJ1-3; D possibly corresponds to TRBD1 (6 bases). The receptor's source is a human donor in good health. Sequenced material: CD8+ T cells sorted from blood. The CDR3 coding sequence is TGTGCCAGCGTCCAGGGGAATTCTGGAAACACCATATATTTT. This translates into CASVQGNSGNTIYF.